The next 12 T cell receptor beta chains were all read from a single sample in a study of cytomegalovirus exposure and HLA in healthy donors (dated 2017 in TCRdb). The library came from the immunoSEQ multiplex PCR assay. The multiplex PCR relied on a mix of 60 forward primers for TCR Vbeta segments and 13 reverse primers for TCR Jbeta segments. Sourced from immuneACCESS, this table was stored by TCRdb with only in-frame sequences that have V and J called. A share of the clones is absent; for the studies checked, an unresolved V gene accounts for under half, and the remainder has no known explanation. The sample table holds 70,000 to 90,000 clones, of which 75% were seen once. The ten largest make up approximately 2% of the sample. Sample: PBMCs. Every receptor here comes from a man aged 40-49 years in good health and CMV-seronegative.

The rearrangement links TRBV10-3 to TRBJ2-3, with TRBD1 matching 12 bases. Germline V CDR1 and CDR2: ENHRY, SYGVKD. J gave up 5 bases and V 4 bases, and 7 bases lay outside the gene matches. The CDR3 is made up of 16 amino acids. The CDR3 sequence is CAISGGTGGAVDTQYF. The CDR3 DNA reads as TGTGCCATCAGTGGGGGGACAGGGGGCGCGGTAGATACGCAGTATTTT.

This clone turned up a few times. This chain connects TRBV5-6 to TRBJ1-6, with 9 bases fitting TRBD1. V lost 5 bases to trimming and J lost 10 bases; unmatched junction nucleotides: 7. The CDR3 loop spans 14 amino acids. From germline, CDR1 is SGHDT and CDR2 YYEEEE. DNA of the CDR3: TGTGCCAGCAGAACCGGGACAGGGAGGTCACCCCTCCACTTT. Translating it yields CASRTGTGRSPLHF.

The J gene is TRBJ1-6, the V gene TRBV7-6; D might be TRBD1 (6 bases). The V end lost 1 base, the J end lost 9 bases, and 10 bases lay between the germline ends. This CDR3 comprises 14 residues. Per the germline V gene, CDR1 is SGHVS and CDR2 is FNYEAQ. CDR3 protein: CASSLEQGSSPLHF. Here the CDR3 DNA reads TGTGCCAGCAGCTTAGAGCAGGGGAGTTCACCCCTCCACTTT.

The rearrangement uses TRBV25-1 and TRBJ1-3; tentative D call: TRBD1 (6 bases). The CDR3 spans 15 residues. Germline assignment: CDR1 MGHDK and CDR2 SYGVNS. Trimming pared 1 base from V and 2 bases from J, leaving 9 bases between. CDR3 DNA: TGTGCCAGCAGTGAATGGGCAGGGGCTGGAAACACCATATATTTT. It specifies CASSEWAGAGNTIYF.

This clone occurred once. The rearrangement joins TRBV10-2 to TRBJ1-2, with 7 bases fitting TRBD1. This CDR3 contains 13 residues. The V and J ends lost 7 bases and 4 bases, in that order; junction bases with no gene match: 6. CDR1 is WSHSY and CDR2 is SAAADI in the germline V gene. DNA of the CDR3: TGCGCCAGCACCACCTCAGGGGGCTATGGCTACACCTTC. Its translation: CASTTSGGYGYTF.

The rearrangement joins TRBV7-9 to TRBJ1-2; 8 bases are a match to TRBD1. In germline, CDR1 is SEHNR, CDR2 FQNEAQ (reference sequence). The CDR3 is 15 amino acids. J was trimmed by 4 bases and V by 3 bases; bases with no gene match: 7. The DNA of the CDR3 is TGTGCCAGCAGCTTTACAGGGGGGGACTTCTATGGCTACACCTTC. Translated: CASSFTGGDFYGYTF.

Comments on this clone: The sample contains more than one DNA sequence encoding this CDR3. The chain recombines TRBV7-3 with TRBJ1-5, with 8 bases that match TRBD1. The V and J ends lost 5 bases and 5 bases, in that order; junction bases with no gene match: 2. The CDR3 extends over 13 amino acids. Per germline, CDR1 SGHTA and CDR2 FQGTGA. This chain's CDR3 is CASSPDRDQPQHF. The CDR3 DNA reads as TGTGCCAGCAGCCCGGACAGGGATCAGCCCCAGCATTTT. The full variable domain, in which reference TRBV7-3 and TRBJ1-5 provide the parts outside the CDR3, is GAGVSQTPSNKVTEKGKYVELRCDPISGHTALYWYRQSLGQGPEFLIYFQGTGAADDSGLPNDRFFAVRPEGSVSTLKIQRTERGDSAVYLCASSPDRDQPQHFGDGTRLSIL.

This clone came up a few times. V usage is TRBV14 and J usage is TRBJ2-1; TRBD1 matches 7 bases. V lost 5 bases to trimming and J lost 4 bases; unmatched junction nucleotides: 5. The germline CDR1 and CDR2 sequences are SGHDN and FVKESK. CDR3 length: 14 residues. The CDR3: CASSSGQYYNEQFF. CDR3 sequence (DNA): TGTGCCAGCAGCTCGGGACAGTATTACAATGAGCAGTTCTTC.

The CDR3 coding sequence is TGCAGCGTTGAGCGGGCCGATACGCAGTATTTT. Translating it yields CSVERADTQYF. The chain links TRBV29-1 to TRBJ2-3; TRBD2 is a possible D gene (5 bases). Germline V gene data show CDR1 as SQVTM and CDR2 as ANQGSEA. The CDR3 totals 11 residues. V was cut by 3 bases and J by 6 bases, with 7 bases left in between.

This rearrangement joins TRBV5-6 to TRBJ1-1, with TRBD1 identical over 10 bases. V lost 4 bases and J lost 4; bases outside the gene matches: 7. Germline V CDR1 and CDR2: SGHDT, YYEEEE. The CDR3 totals 15 residues. The CDR3 nucleotides are TGTGCCAGCAGCCCAGGGACAGGGGATATCACTGAAGCTTTCTTT. This encodes CASSPGTGDITEAFF.

This chain joins TRBV7-2 and TRBJ2-2; D is possibly TRBD1 (6 bases). The V gene's germline CDR1 is SGHTA and CDR2 FQGNSA. V lost 1 base, J lost 5 bases, and 11 bases lay in between. This CDR3 spans 15 amino acids. The CDR3 DNA follows: TGTGCCAGCAGCTTAGTGGGGGCGCGAACCGGGGAGCTGTTTTTT. Its translation: CASSLVGARTGELFF.

The chain has TRBV28 and TRBJ2-7; weak D call: TRBD1 (5 bases). The CDR3 has 14 residues. Trimming took 4 bases from V and 1 from J, leaving 11 bases between them. From germline, CDR1 is MDHEN and CDR2 SYDVKM. CDR3 nucleotide sequence: TGTGCCAGCAGTTCTACAGACAGATCCTACGAGCAGTACTTC. Translated: CASSSTDRSYEQYF.